The present entry profiles one T cell receptor (beta chain) with its context. This sample stems from a study of blood T cell repertoires in COVID-19. Clones were read by immunoSEQ multiplex PCR, and TCRdb kept only the in-frame ones, dropping some. Of 270,000 or so clones in the sample, 81% were seen once. V gave up 3 bases and J gave up 8 bases; unmatched junction bases: 6. This CDR3 is built from 14 residues. Germline-derived CDR1 and CDR2 are SGHVS and FNYEAQ. The chain employs TRBV7-6 and TRBJ1-2; TRBD1 aligns across 10 bases. Material for sequencing was peripheral blood. The TCR sequence derives from a woman aged 55-75 years with active or convalescent COVID-19. For the CDR3, the DNA is TGTGCCAGCAGCTTGGAAGGACAGGGGGGAGGCTACACCTTC. Its translation is CASSLEGQGGGYTF.